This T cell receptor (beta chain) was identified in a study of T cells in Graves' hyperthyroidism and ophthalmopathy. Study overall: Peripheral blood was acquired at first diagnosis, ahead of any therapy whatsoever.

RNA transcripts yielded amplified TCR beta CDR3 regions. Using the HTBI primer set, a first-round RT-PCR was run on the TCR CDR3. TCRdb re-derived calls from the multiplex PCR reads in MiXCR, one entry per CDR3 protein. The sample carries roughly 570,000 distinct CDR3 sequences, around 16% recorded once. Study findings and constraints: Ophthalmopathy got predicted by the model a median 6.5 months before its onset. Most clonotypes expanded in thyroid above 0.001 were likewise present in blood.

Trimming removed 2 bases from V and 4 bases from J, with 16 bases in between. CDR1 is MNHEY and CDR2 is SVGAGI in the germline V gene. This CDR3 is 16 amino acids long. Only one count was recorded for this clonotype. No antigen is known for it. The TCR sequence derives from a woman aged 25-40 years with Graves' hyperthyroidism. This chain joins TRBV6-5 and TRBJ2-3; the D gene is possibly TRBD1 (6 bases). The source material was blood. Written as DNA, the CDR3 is TGTGCCAGCAGTTACATCCGGGACACCTACGCAGATACGCAGTATTTT. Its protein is CASSYIRDTYADTQYF.